This T cell receptor (beta chain) was recovered during a study of blood T cell repertoires in COVID-19. About the study: Italy, Spain and the United States were the sources of the convalescent and acute COVID-19 samples. Sources were T cells, B-cell-depleted T cells, or PBMCs; the material itself was cDNA or gDNA.

Methods used by the authors: Researchers report that nucleated cell counts were estimated from reference gene primer amplification. TCRdb's copy holds only in-frame clones and misses some; the assay was immunoSEQ multiplex PCR. The V and J calls and clone size come from that table; D and trimming were worked out from the DNA. Among more than 85,000 clones listed, approximately 91% were seen once. Sequences were obtained from peripheral blood. This sequence originates from a woman aged 80 or older with acute or convalescent COVID-19.

The DNA for the CDR3 is TGTGCCAGCAGTTCCCCGGACAGTTCCTACGAGCAGTACTTC. This translates into CASSSPDSSYEQYF. The rearrangement links TRBV6-2 or TRBV6-3 to TRBJ2-7; TRBD1 might be the D (6 bases). CDR1 is MNHEY, CDR2 SVGEGT, per germline. The CDR3 is 14 amino acids. V was trimmed by 4 bases and J by 1 base, leaving 11 bases between them.